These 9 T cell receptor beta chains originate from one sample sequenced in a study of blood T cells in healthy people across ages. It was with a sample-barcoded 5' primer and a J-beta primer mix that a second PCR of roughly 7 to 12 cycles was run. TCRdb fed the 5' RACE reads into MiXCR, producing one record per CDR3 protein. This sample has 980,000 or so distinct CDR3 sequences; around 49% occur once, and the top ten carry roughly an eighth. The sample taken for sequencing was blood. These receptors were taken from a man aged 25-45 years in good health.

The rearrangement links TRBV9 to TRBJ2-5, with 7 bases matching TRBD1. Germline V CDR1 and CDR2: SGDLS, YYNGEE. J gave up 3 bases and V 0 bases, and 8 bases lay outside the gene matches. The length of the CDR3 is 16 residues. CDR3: CASSVGRGQGKETQYF. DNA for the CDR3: TGTGCCAGCAGCGTAGGAAGGGGGCAGGGTAAAGAGACCCAGTACTTC.

The CDR3 nucleotides are TGCGCCAGCAGCCGCCGGGACACCGCTAAAAACATTCAGTACTTC. It specifies CASSRRDTAKNIQYF. The V gene is TRBV5-1, the J gene TRBJ2-4; D is possibly TRBD1 (6 bases). CDR1 and CDR2 from the germline V gene are SGHRS and YFSETQ. The CDR3 is 15 residues long. The V gene lost 4 bases and the J gene lost 4 bases, with 15 bases spanning the gap.

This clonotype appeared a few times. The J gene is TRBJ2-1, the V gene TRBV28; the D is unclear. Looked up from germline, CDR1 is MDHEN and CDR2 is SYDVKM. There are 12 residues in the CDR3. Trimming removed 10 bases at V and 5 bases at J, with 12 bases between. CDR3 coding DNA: TGTGCCACCCTAAGCGTCCACAATGAGCAGTTCTTC. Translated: CATLSVHNEQFF.

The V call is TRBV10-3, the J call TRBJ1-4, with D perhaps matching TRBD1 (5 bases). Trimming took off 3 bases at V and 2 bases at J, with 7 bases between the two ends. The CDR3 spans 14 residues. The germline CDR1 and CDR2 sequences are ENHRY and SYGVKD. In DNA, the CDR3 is TGTGCCATCAGTGAAAGGGGCACTAATGAAAAACTGTTTTTT. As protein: CAISERGTNEKLFF.

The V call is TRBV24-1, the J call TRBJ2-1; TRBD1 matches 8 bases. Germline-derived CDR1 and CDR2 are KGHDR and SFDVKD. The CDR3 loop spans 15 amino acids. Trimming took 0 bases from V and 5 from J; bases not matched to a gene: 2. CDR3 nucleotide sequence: TGTGCCACCAGTGATTTGGGACAGGGTAACAATGAGCAGTTCTTC. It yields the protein CATSDLGQGNNEQFF.

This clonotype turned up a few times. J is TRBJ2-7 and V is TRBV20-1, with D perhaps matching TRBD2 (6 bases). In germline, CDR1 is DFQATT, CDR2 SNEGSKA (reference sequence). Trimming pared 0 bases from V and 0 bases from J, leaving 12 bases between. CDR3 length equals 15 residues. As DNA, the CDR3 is TGCAGTGCTAGAGAGCGGGATCATCTCTCCTACGAGCAGTACTTC. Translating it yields CSARERDHLSYEQYF.

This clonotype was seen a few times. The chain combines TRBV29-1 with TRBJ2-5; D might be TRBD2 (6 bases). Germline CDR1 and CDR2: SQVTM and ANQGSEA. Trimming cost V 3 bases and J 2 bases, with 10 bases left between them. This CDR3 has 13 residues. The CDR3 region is CSVESAGQETQYF. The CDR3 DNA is TGCAGCGTTGAGTCTGCGGGGCAAGAGACCCAGTACTTC.

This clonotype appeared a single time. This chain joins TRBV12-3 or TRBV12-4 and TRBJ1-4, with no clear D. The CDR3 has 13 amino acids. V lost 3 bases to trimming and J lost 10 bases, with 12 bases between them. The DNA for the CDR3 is TGTGCCAGCAGTTTCGTGAGGCCGCGAAAACTGTTTTTT. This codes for CASSFVRPRKLFF.

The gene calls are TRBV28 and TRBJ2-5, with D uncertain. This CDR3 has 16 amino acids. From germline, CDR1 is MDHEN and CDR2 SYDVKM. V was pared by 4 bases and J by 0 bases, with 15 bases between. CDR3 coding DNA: TGTGCCAGCAGTTATTCTCTCTCGAAGAACCAAGAGACCCAGTACTTC. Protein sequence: CASSYSLSKNQETQYF.